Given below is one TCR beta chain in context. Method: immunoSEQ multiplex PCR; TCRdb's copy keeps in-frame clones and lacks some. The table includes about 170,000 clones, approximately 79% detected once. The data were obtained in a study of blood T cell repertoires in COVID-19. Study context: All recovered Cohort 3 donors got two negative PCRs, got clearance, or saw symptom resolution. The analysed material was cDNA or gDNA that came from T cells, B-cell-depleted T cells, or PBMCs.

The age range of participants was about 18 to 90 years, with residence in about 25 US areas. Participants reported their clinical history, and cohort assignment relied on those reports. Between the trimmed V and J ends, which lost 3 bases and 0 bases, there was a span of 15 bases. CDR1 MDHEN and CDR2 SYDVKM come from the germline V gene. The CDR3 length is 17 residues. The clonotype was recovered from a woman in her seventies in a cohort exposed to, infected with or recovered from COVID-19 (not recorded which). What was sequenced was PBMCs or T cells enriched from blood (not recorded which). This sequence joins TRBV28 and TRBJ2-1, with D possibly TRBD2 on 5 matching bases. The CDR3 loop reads CASSFALGRDSYNEQFF. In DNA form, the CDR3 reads TGTGCCAGCAGTTTTGCCCTTGGACGGGACTCCTACAATGAGCAGTTCTTC.